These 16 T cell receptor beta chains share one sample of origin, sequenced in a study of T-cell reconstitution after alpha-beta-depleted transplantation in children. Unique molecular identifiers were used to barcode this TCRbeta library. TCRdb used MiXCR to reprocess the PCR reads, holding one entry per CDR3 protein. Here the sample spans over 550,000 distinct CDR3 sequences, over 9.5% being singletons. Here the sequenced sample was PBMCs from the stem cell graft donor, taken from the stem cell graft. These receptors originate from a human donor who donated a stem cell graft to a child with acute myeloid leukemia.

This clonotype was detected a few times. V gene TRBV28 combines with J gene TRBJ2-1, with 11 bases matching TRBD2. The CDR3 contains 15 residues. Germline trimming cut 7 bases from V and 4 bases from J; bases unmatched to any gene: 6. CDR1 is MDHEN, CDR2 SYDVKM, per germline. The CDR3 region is CASTRTSGLYNEQFF. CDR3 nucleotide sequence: TGTGCCAGCACGCGGACTAGCGGGCTGTACAATGAGCAGTTCTTC.

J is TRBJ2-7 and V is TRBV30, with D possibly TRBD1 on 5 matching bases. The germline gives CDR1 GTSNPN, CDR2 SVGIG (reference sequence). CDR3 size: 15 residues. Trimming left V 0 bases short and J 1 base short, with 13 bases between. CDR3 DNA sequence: TGTGCCTGGAGTGTACGACGGACACTTTCCTACGAGCAGTACTTC. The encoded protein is CAWSVRRTLSYEQYF. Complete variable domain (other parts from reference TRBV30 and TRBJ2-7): SQTIHQWPATLVQPVGSPLSLECTVEGTSNPNLYWYRQAAGRGLQLLFYSVGIGQISSEVPQNLSASRPQDRQFILSSKKLLLSDSGFYLCAWSVRRTLSYEQYFGPGTRLTVT.

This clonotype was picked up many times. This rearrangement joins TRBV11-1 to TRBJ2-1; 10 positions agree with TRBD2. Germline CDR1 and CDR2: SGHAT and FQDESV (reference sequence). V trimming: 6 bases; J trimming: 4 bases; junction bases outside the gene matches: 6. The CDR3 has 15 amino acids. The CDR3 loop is CASSHLAGAYNEQFF. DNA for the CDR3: TGTGCCAGCAGTCATCTAGCGGGAGCTTACAATGAGCAGTTCTTC.

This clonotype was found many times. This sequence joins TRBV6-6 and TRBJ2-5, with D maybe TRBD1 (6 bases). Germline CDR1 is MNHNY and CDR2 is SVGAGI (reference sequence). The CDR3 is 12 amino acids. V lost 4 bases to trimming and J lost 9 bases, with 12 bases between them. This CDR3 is CASSLTGLPQYF. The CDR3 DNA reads TGTGCCAGCAGTTTAACAGGGTTGCCCCAGTACTTC.

In DNA, the CDR3 is TGTGCCAGCAGCTTTAGCGGGAGGAGCCACGAGCAGTACTTC. It is translated as CASSFSGRSHEQYF. This sequence joins TRBV7-9 and TRBJ2-7; 10 nucleotides match TRBD2. V shed 3 bases and J 5 bases; nucleotides not matched to a gene: 4. There are 14 residues in the CDR3. The germline gives CDR1 SEHNR, CDR2 FQNEAQ (reference sequence).

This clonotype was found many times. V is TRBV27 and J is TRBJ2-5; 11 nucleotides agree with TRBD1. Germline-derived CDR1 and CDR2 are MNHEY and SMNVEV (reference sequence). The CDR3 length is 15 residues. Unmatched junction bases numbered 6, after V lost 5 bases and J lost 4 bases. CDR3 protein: CASSTGQGARETQYF. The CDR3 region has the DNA TGTGCCAGCAGTACCGGACAGGGGGCGCGAGAGACCCAGTACTTC.

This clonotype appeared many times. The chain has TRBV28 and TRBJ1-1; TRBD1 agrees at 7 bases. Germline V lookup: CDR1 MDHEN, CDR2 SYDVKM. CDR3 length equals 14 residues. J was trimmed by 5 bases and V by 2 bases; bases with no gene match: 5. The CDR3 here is CASSLKGAATEAFF. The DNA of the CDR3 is TGTGCCAGCAGTTTAAAGGGGGCGGCGACTGAAGCTTTCTTT. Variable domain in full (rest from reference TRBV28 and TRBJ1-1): DVKVTQSSRYLVKRTGEKVFLECVQDMDHENMFWYRQDPGLGLRLIYFSYDVKMKEKGDIPEGYSVSREKKERFSLILESASTNQTSMYLCASSLKGAATEAFFGQGTRLTVV.

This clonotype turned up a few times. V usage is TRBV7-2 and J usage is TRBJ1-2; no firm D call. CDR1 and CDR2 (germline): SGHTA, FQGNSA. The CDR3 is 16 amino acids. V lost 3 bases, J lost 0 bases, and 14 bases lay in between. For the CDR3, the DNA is TGTGCCAGCAGCTTTTTAAGAGGCAGGACTAACTATGGCTACACCTTC. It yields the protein CASSFLRGRTNYGYTF.

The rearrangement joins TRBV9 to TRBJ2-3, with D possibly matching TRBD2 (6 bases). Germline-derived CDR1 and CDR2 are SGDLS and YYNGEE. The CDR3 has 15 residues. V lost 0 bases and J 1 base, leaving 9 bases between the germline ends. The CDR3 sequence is CASSVGLGRTDTQYF. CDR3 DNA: TGTGCCAGCAGCGTAGGACTAGGACGCACAGATACGCAGTATTTT.

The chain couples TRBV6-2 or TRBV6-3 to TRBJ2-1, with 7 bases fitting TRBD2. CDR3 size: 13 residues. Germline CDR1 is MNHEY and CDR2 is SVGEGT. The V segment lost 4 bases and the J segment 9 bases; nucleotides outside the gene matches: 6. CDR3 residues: CASSSSGPGEQFF. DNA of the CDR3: TGTGCCAGCAGTTCTAGCGGCCCCGGTGAGCAGTTCTTC.

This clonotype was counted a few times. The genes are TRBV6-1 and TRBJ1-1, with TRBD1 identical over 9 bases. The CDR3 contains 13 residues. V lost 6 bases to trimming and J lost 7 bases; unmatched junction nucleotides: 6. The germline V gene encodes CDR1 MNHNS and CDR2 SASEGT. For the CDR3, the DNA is TGTGCCAGCAGAACAGGGGGCAGCAATGAAGCTTTCTTT. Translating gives CASRTGGSNEAFF.

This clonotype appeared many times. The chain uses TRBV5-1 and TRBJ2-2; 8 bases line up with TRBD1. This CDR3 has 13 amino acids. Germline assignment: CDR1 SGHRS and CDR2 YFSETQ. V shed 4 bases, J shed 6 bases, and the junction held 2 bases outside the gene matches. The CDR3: CASSAQGAGELFF. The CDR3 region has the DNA TGCGCCAGCAGCGCACAGGGGGCCGGGGAGCTGTTTTTT.

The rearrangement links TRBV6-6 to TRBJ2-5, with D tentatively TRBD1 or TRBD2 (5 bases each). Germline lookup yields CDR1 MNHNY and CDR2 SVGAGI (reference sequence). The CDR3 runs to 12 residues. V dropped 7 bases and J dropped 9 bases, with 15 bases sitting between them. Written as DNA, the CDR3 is TGTGCCAGCACCCAAGTGGGGACCGCCCAGTACTTC. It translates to CASTQVGTAQYF.

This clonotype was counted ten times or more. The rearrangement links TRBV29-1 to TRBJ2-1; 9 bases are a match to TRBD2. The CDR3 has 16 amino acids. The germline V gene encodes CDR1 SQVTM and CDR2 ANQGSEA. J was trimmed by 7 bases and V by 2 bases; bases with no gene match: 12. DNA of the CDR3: TGCAGCGTTGAAAAGGGGCGGGAGGGCCCTCGGAATGAGCAGTTCTTC. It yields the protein CSVEKGREGPRNEQFF.

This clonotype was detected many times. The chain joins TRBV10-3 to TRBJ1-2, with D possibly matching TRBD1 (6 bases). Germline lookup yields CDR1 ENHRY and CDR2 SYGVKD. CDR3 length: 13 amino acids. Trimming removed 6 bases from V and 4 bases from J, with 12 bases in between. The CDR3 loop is CAISRQAGYGYTF. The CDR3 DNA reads TGTGCCATCAGCCGACAGGCGGGCTATGGCTACACCTTC.

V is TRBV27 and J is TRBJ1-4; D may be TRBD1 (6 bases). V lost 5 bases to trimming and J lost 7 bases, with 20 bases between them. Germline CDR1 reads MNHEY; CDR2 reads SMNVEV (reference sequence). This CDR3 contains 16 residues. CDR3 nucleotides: TGTGCCAGCAGTCCGTCATACAGGGCGGGAGGTGAAAAACTGTTTTTT. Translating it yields CASSPSYRAGGEKLFF.